This entry concerns a single TCR beta chain. Its matching antigen is unknown. Diagnosis relied on clinical symptoms, serum thyroxine and TRAb, thyroid ultrasound and orbital computed tomography. The data were obtained in a study of T cells in Graves' hyperthyroidism and ophthalmopathy. Study-wide results and limits: Blood also carried most thyroid clonotypes expanded above 0.001.

The CDR3 runs 13 residues. Trimming cost V 4 bases and J 6 bases; bases outside gene matches: 6. Germline loops: CDR1 SGHRS, CDR2 YFSETQ. From RNA transcripts, TCR beta CDR3 regions were amplified. A set of HTBI primers served as the primers for a first-round RT-PCR of the TCR CDR3. TCRdb called the multiplex PCR reads again in MiXCR, with one record for every CDR3 protein. The sample consists of 350,000 to 400,000 distinct CDR3 sequences, roughly 14% of them appearing once. Sequenced sample: blood. This clonotype was sampled from a woman aged 55-75 years with Graves' hyperthyroidism. V usage is TRBV5-1 and J usage is TRBJ1-1, with TRBD1 matching over 7 bases. CDR3 coding DNA: TGCGCCAGCAGCACGCAGACAGGGCCTGAAGCTTTCTTT. Translation: CASSTQTGPEAFF.